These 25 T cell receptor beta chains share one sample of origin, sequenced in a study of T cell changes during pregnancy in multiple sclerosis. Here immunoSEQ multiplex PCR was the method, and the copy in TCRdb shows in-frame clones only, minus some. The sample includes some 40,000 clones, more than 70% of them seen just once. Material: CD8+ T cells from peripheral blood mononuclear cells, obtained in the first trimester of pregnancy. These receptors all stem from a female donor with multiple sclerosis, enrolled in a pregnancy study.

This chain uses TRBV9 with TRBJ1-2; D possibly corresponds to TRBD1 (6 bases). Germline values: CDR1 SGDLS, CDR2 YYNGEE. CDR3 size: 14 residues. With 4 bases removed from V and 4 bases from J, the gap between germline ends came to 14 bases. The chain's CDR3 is CASSPSTGTYGYTF. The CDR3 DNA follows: TGTGCCAGCAGCCCTTCGACAGGCACCTATGGCTACACCTTC.

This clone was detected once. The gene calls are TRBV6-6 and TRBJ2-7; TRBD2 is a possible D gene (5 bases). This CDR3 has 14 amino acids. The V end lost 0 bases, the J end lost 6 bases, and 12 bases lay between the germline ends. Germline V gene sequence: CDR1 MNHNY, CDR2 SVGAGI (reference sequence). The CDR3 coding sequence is TGTGCCAGCAGTTACTCGATCGACGCGGGCGAGCAGTACTTC. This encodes CASSYSIDAGEQYF.

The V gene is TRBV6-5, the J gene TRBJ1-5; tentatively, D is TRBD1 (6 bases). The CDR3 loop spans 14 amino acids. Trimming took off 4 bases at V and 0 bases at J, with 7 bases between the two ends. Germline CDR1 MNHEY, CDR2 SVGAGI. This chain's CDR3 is CASSLQGSNQPQHF. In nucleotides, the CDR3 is TGTGCCAGCAGTTTACAGGGTAGCAATCAGCCCCAGCATTTT.

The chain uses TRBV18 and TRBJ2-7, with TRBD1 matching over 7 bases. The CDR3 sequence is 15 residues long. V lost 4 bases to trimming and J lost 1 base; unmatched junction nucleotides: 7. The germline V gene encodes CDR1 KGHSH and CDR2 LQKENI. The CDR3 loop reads CASSHDRDTSYEQYF. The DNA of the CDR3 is TGTGCCAGCTCACACGACAGGGATACTTCCTACGAGCAGTACTTC. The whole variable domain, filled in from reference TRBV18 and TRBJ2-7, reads NAGVMQNPRHLVRRRGQEARLRCSPMKGHSHVYWYRQLPEEGLKFMVYLQKENIIDESGMPKERFSAEFPKEGPSILRIQQVVRGDSAAYFCASSHDRDTSYEQYFGPGTRLTVT.

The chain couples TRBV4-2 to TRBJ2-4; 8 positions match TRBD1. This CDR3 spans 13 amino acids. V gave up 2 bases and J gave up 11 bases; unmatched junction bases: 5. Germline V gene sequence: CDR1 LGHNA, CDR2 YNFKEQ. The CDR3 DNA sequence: TGTGCCAGCAGCCAAAATCACAGGGGGTTTCAGTACTTC. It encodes CASSQNHRGFQYF.

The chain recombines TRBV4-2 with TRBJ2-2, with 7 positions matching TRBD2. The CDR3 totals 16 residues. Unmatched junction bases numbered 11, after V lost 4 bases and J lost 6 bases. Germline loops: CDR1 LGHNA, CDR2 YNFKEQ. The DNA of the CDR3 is TGTGCCAGCAGCCCTGTGGGAGGGGAGGTATCCGGGGAGCTGTTTTTT. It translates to CASSPVGGEVSGELFF.

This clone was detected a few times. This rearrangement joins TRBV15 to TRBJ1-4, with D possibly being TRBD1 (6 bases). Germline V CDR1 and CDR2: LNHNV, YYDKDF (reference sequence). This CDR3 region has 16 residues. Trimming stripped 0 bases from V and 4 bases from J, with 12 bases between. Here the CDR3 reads CATSRDLGTFNEKLFF. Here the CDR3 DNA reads TGTGCCACCAGCAGAGATTTGGGGACATTTAATGAAAAACTGTTTTTT.

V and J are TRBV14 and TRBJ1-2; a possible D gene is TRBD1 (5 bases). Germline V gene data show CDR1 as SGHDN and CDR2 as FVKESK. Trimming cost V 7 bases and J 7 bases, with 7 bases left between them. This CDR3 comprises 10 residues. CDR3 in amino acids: CASKGFGYTF. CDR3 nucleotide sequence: TGTGCCAGCAAGGGGTTTGGCTACACCTTC.

The CDR3 sequence: CASSEWFRVAYNEQFF. The CDR3 DNA is TGTGCCAGCAGTGAATGGTTCAGGGTGGCCTACAATGAGCAGTTCTTC. The chain carries TRBV2 and TRBJ2-1, with a weak D call TRBD1 (5 bases). Germline CDR1 and CDR2: SNHLY and FYNNEI. The CDR3 is made up of 16 amino acids. Trimming pared 2 bases from V and 2 bases from J, leaving 13 bases between.

The CDR3 sequence is CASSVDTGRGYEQYF. The DNA for the CDR3 is TGTGCCAGCAGCGTAGATACAGGTAGAGGTTACGAGCAGTACTTC. The chain has TRBV9 and TRBJ2-7, with a tentative D call TRBD1 (5 bases). V lost 0 bases to trimming and J lost 4 bases, with 14 bases between them. The CDR3 spans 15 residues. Per the germline V gene, CDR1 is SGDLS and CDR2 is YYNGEE. Filled out from reference TRBV9 and TRBJ2-7, the complete variable domain reads DSGVTQTPKHLITATGQRVTLRCSPRSGDLSVYWYQQSLDQGLQFLIQYYNGEERAKGNILERFSAQQFPDLHSELNLSSLELGDSALYFCASSVDTGRGYEQYFGPGTRLTVT.

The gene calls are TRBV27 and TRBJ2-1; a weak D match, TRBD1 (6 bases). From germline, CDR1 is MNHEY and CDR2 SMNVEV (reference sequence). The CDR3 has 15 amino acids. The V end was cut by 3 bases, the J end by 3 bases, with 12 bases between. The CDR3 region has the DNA TGTGCCAGCAGTTTGGGAAGGGGGTACTACAATGAGCAGTTCTTC. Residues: CASSLGRGYYNEQFF.

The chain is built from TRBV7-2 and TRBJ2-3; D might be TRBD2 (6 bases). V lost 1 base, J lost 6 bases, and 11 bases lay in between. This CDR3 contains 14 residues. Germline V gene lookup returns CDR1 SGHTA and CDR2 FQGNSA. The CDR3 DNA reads TGTGCCAGCAGCTTAGAGGGAGGCTGGGATACGCAGTATTTT. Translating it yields CASSLEGGWDTQYF.

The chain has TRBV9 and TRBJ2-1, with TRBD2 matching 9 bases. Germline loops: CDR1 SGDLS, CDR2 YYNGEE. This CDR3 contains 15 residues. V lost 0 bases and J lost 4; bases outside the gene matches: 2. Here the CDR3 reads CASSVVSGGYNEQFF. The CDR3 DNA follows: TGTGCCAGCAGCGTAGTGAGCGGGGGGTACAATGAGCAGTTCTTC.

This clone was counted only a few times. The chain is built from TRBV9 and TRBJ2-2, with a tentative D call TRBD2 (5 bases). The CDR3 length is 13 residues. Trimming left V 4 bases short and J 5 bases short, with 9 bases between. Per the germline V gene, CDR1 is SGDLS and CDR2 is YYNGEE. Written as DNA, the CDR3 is TGTGCCAGCAGCCAACGGAGGACCGGGGAGCTGTTTTTT. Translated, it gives CASSQRRTGELFF.

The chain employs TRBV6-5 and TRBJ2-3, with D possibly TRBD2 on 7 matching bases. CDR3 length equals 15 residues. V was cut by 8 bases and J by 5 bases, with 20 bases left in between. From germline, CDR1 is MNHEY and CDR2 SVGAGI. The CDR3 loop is CASWSTGAGVDTQYF. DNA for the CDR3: TGTGCCAGCTGGAGTACGGGGGCGGGGGTAGATACGCAGTATTTT.

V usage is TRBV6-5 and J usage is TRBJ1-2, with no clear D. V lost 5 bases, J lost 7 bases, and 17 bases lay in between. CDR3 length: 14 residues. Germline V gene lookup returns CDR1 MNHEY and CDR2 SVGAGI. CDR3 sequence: CASSSVVFQRGYTF. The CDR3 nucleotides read TGTGCCAGCAGTAGCGTAGTGTTCCAGCGTGGCTACACCTTC.

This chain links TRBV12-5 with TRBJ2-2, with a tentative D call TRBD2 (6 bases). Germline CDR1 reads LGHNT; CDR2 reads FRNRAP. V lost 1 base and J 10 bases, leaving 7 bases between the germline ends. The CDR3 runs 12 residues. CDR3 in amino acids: CASGLGGEELFF. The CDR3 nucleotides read TGTGCTAGTGGTTTGGGGGGGGAGGAGCTGTTTTTT.

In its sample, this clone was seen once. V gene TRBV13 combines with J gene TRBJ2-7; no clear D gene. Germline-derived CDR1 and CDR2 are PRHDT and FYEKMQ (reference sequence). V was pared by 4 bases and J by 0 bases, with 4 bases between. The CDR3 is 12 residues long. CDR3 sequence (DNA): TGTGCCAGCAGCTCAGACTCCTACGAGCAGTACTTC. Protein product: CASSSDSYEQYF.

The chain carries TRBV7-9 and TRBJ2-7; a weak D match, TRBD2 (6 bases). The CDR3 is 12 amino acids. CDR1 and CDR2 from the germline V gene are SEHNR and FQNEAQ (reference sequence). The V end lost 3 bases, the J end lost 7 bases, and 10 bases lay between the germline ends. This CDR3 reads CASSFSGEEQYF. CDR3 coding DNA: TGTGCCAGCAGCTTCTCGGGGGAAGAGCAGTACTTC. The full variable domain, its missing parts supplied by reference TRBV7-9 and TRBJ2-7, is DTGVSQNPRHKITKRGQNVTFRCDPISEHNRLYWYRQTLGQGPEFLTYFQNEAQLEKSRLLSDRFSAERPKGSFSTLEIQRTEQGDSAMYLCASSFSGEEQYFGPGTRLTVT.

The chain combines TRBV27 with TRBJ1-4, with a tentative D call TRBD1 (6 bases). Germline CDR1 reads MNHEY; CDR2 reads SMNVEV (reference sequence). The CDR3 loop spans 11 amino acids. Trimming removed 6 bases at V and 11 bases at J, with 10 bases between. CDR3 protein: CASSSGAKLFF. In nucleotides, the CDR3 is TGTGCCAGCAGCTCAGGGGCGAAACTGTTTTTT.

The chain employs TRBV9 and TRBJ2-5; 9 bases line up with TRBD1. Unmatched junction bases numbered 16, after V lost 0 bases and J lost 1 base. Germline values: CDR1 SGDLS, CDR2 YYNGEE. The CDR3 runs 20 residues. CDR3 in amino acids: CASSVAWDRVHEGPQETQYF. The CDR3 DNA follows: TGTGCCAGCAGCGTAGCGTGGGACAGGGTTCACGAGGGTCCCCAAGAGACCCAGTACTTC. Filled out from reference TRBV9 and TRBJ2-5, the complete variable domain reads DSGVTQTPKHLITATGQRVTLRCSPRSGDLSVYWYQQSLDQGLQFLIQYYNGEERAKGNILERFSAQQFPDLHSELNLSSLELGDSALYFCASSVAWDRVHEGPQETQYFGPGTRLLVL.

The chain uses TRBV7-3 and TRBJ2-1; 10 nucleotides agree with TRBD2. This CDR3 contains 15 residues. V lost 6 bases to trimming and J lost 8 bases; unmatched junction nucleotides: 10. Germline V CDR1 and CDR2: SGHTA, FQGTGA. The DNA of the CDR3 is TGTGCCAGCAGTCATCTTGGGCTAGCGGGGGATGAGCAGTTCTTC. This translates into CASSHLGLAGDEQFF.

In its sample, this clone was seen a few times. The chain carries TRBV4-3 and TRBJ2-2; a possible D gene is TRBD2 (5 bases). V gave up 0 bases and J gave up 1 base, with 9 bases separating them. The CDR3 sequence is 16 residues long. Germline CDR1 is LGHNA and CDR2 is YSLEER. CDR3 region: CASSQESGMNTGELFF. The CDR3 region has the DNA TGCGCCAGCAGCCAAGAGTCGGGGATGAACACCGGGGAGCTGTTTTTT.

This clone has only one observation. Here the CDR3 DNA reads TGCGCCAGCAGCCAAGGGGGGGGGAGCAATCAGCCCCAGCATTTT. Encoded protein: CASSQGGGSNQPQHF. The rearrangement uses TRBV4-3 and TRBJ1-5; weak D call: TRBD1 (5 bases). The CDR3 sequence is 15 residues long. V was cut by 1 base and J by 1 base, with 8 bases left in between. Germline values: CDR1 LGHNA, CDR2 YSLEER.

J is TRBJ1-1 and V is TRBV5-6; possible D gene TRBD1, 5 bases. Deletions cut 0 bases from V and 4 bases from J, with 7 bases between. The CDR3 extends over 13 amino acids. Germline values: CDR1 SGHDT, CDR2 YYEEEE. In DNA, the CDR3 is TGTGCCAGCAGCTTGGTCCAGGGCACTGAAGCTTTCTTT. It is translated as CASSLVQGTEAFF.